The TCR beta chain under discussion was sequenced for a study of blood T cell repertoires in COVID-19. Study information: Both acute and convalescent COVID-19 samples were obtained from the United States, Italy and Spain. The analysed material was cDNA or gDNA that came from T cells, B-cell-depleted T cells, or PBMCs.

Authors' data handling: Cell counts per sample came from amplifying reference gene primers. Clones were sequenced by immunoSEQ multiplex PCR, and TCRdb holds only the in-frame ones, with some missing. Clonal size and the V and J genes are those of that table, whereas D and trimming came from the DNA. This table holds about 120,000 clones, roughly 76% found once. This sequence originates from a human donor in a cohort sampled during active COVID-19. Sample: peripheral blood.

CDR3 amino acids: CASSQRTQGLYEQYF. CDR3 sequence (DNA): TGTGCCAGCAGTCAACGGACCCAGGGCCTCTACGAGCAGTACTTC. J is TRBJ2-7 and V is TRBV28, with a possible D match to TRBD1 (5 bases). The CDR3 covers 15 residues. Germline V lookup: CDR1 MDHEN, CDR2 SYDVKM. V was shortened by 5 bases and J by 3 bases, with 17 bases between the two germline ends.